The clone carrying this T cell receptor beta chain appeared many times. The germline gives CDR1 SGHAT, CDR2 FQNNGV. CDR3 size: 16 residues. V lost 3 bases and J lost 1; bases outside the gene matches: 3. A single record per CDR3 protein comes from TCRdb applying MiXCR to the 5' RACE reads. The sample lists tens of thousands of distinct CDR3 sequences, 9.5% to 13% occurring once. These data belong to a study of early T cells in non-severe SARS-CoV-2 infection. This TCR was sampled from an adult who was a healthcare worker with PCR-confirmed SARS-CoV-2 infection or an uninfected control (not recorded which). Material for sequencing was whole blood. The genes are TRBV11-2 and TRBJ2-1; 10 bases are shared with TRBD2. The CDR3: CASSFRTSGSYNEQFF. CDR3 in DNA: TGTGCCAGCAGCTTTCGGACTAGCGGTTCCTACAATGAGCAGTTCTTC.